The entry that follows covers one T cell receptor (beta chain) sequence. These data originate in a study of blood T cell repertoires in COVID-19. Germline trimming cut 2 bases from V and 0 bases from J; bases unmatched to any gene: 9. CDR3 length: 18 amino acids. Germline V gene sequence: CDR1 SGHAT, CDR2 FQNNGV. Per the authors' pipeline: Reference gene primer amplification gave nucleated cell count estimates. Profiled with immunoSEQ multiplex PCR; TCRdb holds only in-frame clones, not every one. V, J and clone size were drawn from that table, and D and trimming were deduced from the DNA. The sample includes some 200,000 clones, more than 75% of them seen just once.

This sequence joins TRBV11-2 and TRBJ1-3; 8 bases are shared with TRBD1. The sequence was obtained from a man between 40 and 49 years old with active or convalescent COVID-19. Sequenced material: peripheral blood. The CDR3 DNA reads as TGTGCCAGCAGCTTAACAGGACAGGGATATGGCTCTGGAAACACCATATATTTT. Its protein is CASSLTGQGYGSGNTIYF.